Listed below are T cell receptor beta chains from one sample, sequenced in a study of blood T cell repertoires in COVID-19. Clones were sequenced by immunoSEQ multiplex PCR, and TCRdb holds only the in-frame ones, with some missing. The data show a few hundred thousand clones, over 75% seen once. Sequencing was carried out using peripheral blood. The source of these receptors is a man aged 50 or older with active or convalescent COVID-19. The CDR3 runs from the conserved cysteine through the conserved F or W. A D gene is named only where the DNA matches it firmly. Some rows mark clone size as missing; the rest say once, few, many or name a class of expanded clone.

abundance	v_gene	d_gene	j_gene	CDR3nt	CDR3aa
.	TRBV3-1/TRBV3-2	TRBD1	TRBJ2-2	TGTGCCAGCAGCCGGGACAGAAAACCAACCCAGGGCCCCTGTAACACCGGGGAGCTGTTTTTT	CASSRDRKPTQGPCNTGELFF
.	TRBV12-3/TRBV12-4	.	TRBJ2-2	TGTGCCAGCAGTTTGGCTGTCACCGGGGAGCTGTTTTTT	CASSLAVTGELFF
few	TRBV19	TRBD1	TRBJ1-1	TGTGCCAGTAGCCCGGTCGGGGACAGGGATGGTAGGACTGAAGCTTTCTTT	CASSPVGDRDGRTEAFF
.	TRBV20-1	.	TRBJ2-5	TGCAGTGCTAGACTTTTAGAGACCCAGTACTTC	CSARLLETQYF
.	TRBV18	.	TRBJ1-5	TGTGCCAGCTCACCACAAAGGACAGTAAATCAGCCCCAGCATTTT	CASSPQRTVNQPQHF
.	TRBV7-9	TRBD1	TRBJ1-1	TGTGCCAGCAGCTTATTACAGGGGGACACTGAAGCTTTCTTT	CASSLLQGDTEAFF
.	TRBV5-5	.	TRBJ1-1	TGTGCCAGCAGCCTCCAGGGATATATCATGAACACTGAAGCTTTCTTT	CASSLQGYIMNTEAFF
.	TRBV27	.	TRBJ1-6	TGTGCCAGCAGAGAAGCGGGACAACTCTATAATTCACCCCTCCACTTT	CASREAGQLYNSPLHF
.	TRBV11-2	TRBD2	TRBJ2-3	TGTGCCAGCAGCTTAGACGCGCTGGCGGGGGGGCGGTCTGAGCCAGATACGCAGTATTTT	CASSLDALAGGRSEPDTQYF
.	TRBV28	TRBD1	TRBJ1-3	TGTGCCAGCAGCCGACAGGGGCGAACCTCTGGAAACACCATATATTTT	CASSRQGRTSGNTIYF
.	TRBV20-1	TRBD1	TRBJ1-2	TGCAGTGCTAGTAGGGCAGGGACAGGGGACTATGGCTACACCTTC	CSASRAGTGDYGYTF
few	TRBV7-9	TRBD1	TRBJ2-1	TGTGCCAGCAGCCGCCTGGACAGGCCTTTGGGGTGGGATGAGCAGTTCTTC	CASSRLDRPLGWDEQFF
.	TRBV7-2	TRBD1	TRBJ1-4	TGTGCCAGCAGCTTGAGGGGGCAGGGATCTAATGAAAAACTGTTTTTT	CASSLRGQGSNEKLFF
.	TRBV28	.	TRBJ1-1	TGTGCCAGCAGTTTACGGGGGGGCGCGAACACTGAAGCTTTCTTT	CASSLRGGANTEAFF
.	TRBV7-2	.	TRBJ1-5	TGTGCCAGCACCCGACAGGCGGACCAGCCCCAGCATTTT	CASTRQADQPQHF
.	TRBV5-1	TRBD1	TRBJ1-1	TGCGCCAGCAGCCCGGGACAGCCGAACACTGAAGCTTTCTTT	CASSPGQPNTEAFF